This TCR beta chain was observed in a study of blood T cell repertoires in COVID-19. Study-level background: PBMCs, B-cell-depleted T cells, or T cells provided the cDNA or gDNA that made up the material.

Here immunoSEQ multiplex PCR was the method, and the copy in TCRdb shows in-frame clones only, minus some. The table lists roughly 140,000 clones, 85% to 90% of them singletons. CDR3 size: 16 residues. V lost 3 bases and J lost 9; bases outside the gene matches: 11. Germline assignment: CDR1 SGDLS and CDR2 YYNGEE. This TCR derives from a woman aged 35 to 49 with acute or convalescent COVID-19. V is TRBV9 and J is TRBJ2-1; 11 bases line up with TRBD2. Sequenced sample: peripheral blood. The CDR3 DNA reads as TGTGCCAGCAGCGGGAGGACTAGCGGGTTGCAGGGTGAGCAGTTCTTC. As protein: CASSGRTSGLQGEQFF.